Each of the 14 T cell receptor beta chains below was sequenced from the same sample in a study of Ad26.COV2.S vaccination and SARS-CoV-2 variants. Documented treatment: around 19 received Ad26.COV2.S at low or high dose, single or two shots; roughly 5 received placebo; per-sample allocation not given. Specimens were obtained on day 63 following the first vaccine or placebo injection. The table came from immunoSEQ multiplex PCR; TCRdb's copy has only in-frame clones and leaves some out. This table holds some 520,000 clones, about 83% found once. The sequences come from peripheral blood, collected in a trial of Ad26.COV2.S vaccine versus placebo. The receptors come from a person aged 18-60 years who received the Ad26.COV2.S COVID-19 vaccine or a placebo.

V is TRBV30 and J is TRBJ2-4; 10 bases match TRBD1. This CDR3 has 13 residues. The trim removed 8 bases at V and 8 bases at J, leaving 9 bases unmatched. Germline assignment: CDR1 GTSNPN and CDR2 SVGIG (reference sequence). The CDR3 sequence is CAGDRGRGDIQYF. The CDR3 DNA follows: TGTGCCGGCGACAGGGGGCGCGGGGACATTCAGTACTTC.

This rearrangement joins TRBV30 to TRBJ1-4, with TRBD1 as a possible D gene (5 bases). The CDR3 loop spans 14 amino acids. Germline V gene sequence: CDR1 GTSNPN, CDR2 SVGIG (reference sequence). Trimming removed 5 bases at V and 6 bases at J, with 16 bases between. CDR3 DNA sequence: TGTGCCTGGTCGAACACAGGAGGGTATGAAAAACTGTTTTTT. Protein product: CAWSNTGGYEKLFF.

This clone was observed a few times. The chain recombines TRBV11-3 with TRBJ2-2; D remains unclear. In germline, CDR1 is SGHNT, CDR2 YENEEA. There are 14 residues in the CDR3. Between the trimmed V and J ends, which lost 1 base and 1 base, there was a span of 4 bases. CDR3 residues: CASSLGQNTGELFF. The CDR3 DNA is TGTGCCAGCAGCTTAGGCCAGAACACCGGGGAGCTGTTTTTT.

The gene calls are TRBV6-1 and TRBJ1-5; D remains unclear. CDR3 length equals 16 residues. The V gene's germline CDR1 is MNHNS and CDR2 SASEGT. V lost 0 bases, J lost 1 base, and 10 bases lay in between. This CDR3 is CASSEALTLSNQPQHF. The CDR3 nucleotides read TGTGCCAGCAGTGAAGCCCTGACACTCAGCAATCAGCCCCAGCATTTT.

The chain joins TRBV23-1 to TRBJ2-7; D call uncertain. TRBV23-1 is filed as an ORF, its function uncertain. V shed 11 bases and J shed 7 bases, with 12 bases lying between them. This CDR3 contains 10 residues. The CDR3 nucleotides are TGCGCCCCTATAGTTGGTGAGCAGTACTTC. This codes for CAPIVGEQYF.

CDR3 in DNA: TGCGCCAGCAGTCAATCGCGGGGGGGGACCTCCTACGAGCAGTACTTC. Amino acid sequence: CASSQSRGGTSYEQYF. The V and J genes are TRBV23-1 and TRBJ2-7, with 9 bases aligning to TRBD2. TRBV23-1 is known as an ORF, though its function is uncertain. V lost 0 bases to trimming and J lost 0 bases; unmatched junction nucleotides: 3. This CDR3 has 16 amino acids.

The chain recombines TRBV10-3 with TRBJ2-1; D is perhaps TRBD1 or TRBD2 (6 bases each). CDR1 ENHRY and CDR2 SYGVKD come from the germline V gene. The length of the CDR3 is 14 residues. V lost 8 bases, J lost 7 bases, and 18 bases lay in between. This CDR3 reads CAIGLGGLGNEQFF. CDR3 bases: TGTGCCATCGGTCTTGGGGGGCTCGGAAATGAGCAGTTCTTC.

The rearrangement joins TRBV9 to TRBJ1-2, with TRBD1 as a possible D gene (5 bases). The ends were cut back, 3 bases at V and 3 bases at J, with 15 bases in the middle. There are 15 residues in the CDR3. Germline V lookup: CDR1 SGDLS, CDR2 YYNGEE. The CDR3 loop reads CASSAGGRWDYGYTF. As DNA, the CDR3 is TGTGCCAGCAGCGCTGGGGGGAGGTGGGACTATGGCTACACCTTC.

The chain combines TRBV7-9 with TRBJ1-3; D might be TRBD1 (5 bases). Germline lookup yields CDR1 SEHNR and CDR2 FQNEAQ (reference sequence). With 1 base removed from V and 1 base from J, the gap between germline ends came to 11 bases. The CDR3 is 16 residues long. The CDR3 sequence: CASSLEPGPSGNTIYF. In nucleotides, the CDR3 is TGTGCCAGCAGCTTAGAGCCGGGACCTTCTGGAAACACCATATATTTT.

The chain couples TRBV4-1 to TRBJ2-1, with 15 positions matching TRBD2. Germline trimming cut 0 bases from V and 8 bases from J; bases unmatched to any gene: 5. CDR1 and CDR2 (germline): MGHRA, YSYEKL. The length of the CDR3 is 17 residues. The chain's CDR3 is CASSQDGLAGGLDEQFF. The CDR3 nucleotides are TGCGCCAGCAGCCAAGATGGACTAGCGGGAGGGCTTGATGAGCAGTTCTTC.

This chain links TRBV28 with TRBJ1-2; a weak D match, TRBD1 (6 bases). Looked up from germline, CDR1 is MDHEN and CDR2 is SYDVKM. The CDR3 is 13 residues long. V was cut by 6 bases and J by 4 bases, with 12 bases left in between. The CDR3 DNA reads TGTGCCAGCAGCCCACAGGGTCCCTATGGCTACACCTTC. Translating gives CASSPQGPYGYTF.

This clone was observed a single time. The chain recombines TRBV30 with TRBJ1-2; D is undetermined. Deletions cut 2 bases from V and 8 bases from J, with 12 bases between. The CDR3 length is 12 residues. Per germline, CDR1 GTSNPN and CDR2 SVGIG (reference sequence). The CDR3 nucleotides read TGTGCCTGGAGTCCCTGGACGAAAGGCTACACCTTC. Amino acid sequence: CAWSPWTKGYTF.

This clone was detected a few times. The sample carries other DNA sequences with the same CDR3. The gene calls are TRBV28 and TRBJ1-5, with a tentative D call TRBD1 (6 bases). CDR3 length: 14 residues. V dropped 3 bases and J dropped 7 bases, with 13 bases sitting between them. The germline CDR1 and CDR2 sequences are MDHEN and SYDVKM. CDR3 DNA: TGTGCCAGCAGTTTGAGGGGGGGTGGGCAGCCCCAGCATTTT. As protein: CASSLRGGGQPQHF.

V is TRBV27 and J is TRBJ2-1; 11 bases fit TRBD2. Germline V gives CDR1 MNHEY, CDR2 SMNVEV (reference sequence). V trimming: 6 bases; J trimming: 8 bases; junction bases outside the gene matches: 9. The CDR3 spans 15 residues. The CDR3 reads CASSHRLAGLYEQFF. The CDR3 bases are TGTGCCAGCAGCCATCGACTAGCGGGACTGTATGAGCAGTTCTTC.